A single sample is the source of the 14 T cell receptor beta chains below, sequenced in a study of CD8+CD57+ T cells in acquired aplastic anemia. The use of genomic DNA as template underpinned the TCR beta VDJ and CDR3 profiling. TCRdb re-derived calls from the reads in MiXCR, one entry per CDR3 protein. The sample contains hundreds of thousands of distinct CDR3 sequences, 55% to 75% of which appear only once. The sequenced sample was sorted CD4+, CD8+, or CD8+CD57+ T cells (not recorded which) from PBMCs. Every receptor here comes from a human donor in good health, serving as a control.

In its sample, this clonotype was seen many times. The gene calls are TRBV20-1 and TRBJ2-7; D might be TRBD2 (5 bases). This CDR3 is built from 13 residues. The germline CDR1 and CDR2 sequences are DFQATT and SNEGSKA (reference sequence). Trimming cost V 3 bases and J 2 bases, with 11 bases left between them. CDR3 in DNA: TGCAGTGCTAGTGTTGTGCGGGCCTACGAGCAGTACTTC. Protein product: CSASVVRAYEQYF.

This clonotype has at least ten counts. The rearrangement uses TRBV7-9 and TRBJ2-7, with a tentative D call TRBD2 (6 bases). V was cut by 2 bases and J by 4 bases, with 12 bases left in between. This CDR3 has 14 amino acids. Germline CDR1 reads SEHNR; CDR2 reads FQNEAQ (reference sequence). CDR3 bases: TGTGCCAGCAGCTTATCGCGGGGTCCATACGAGCAGTACTTC. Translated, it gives CASSLSRGPYEQYF.

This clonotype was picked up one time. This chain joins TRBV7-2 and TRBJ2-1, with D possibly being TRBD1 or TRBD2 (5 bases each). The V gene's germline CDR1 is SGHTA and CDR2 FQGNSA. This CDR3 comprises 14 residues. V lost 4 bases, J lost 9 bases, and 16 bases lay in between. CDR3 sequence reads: CASSSAEKGTEQFF. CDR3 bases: TGTGCCAGCAGCTCGGCGGAAAAGGGGACTGAGCAGTTCTTC.

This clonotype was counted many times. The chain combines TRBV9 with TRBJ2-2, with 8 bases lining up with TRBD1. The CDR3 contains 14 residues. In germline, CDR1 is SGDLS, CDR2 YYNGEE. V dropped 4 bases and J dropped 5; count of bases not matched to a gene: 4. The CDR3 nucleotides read TGTGCCAGCAGCCGGACAGGGAGGACCGGGGAGCTGTTTTTT. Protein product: CASSRTGRTGELFF.

The CDR3 nucleotides read TGTGCCAGCAGCTTAGGCGACAGTGAAACTGAAGCTTTCTTT. It codes for CASSLGDSETEAFF. The chain recombines TRBV11-2 with TRBJ1-1, with D possibly TRBD1 on 5 matching bases. This CDR3 has 14 residues. CDR1 and CDR2 from the germline V gene are SGHAT and FQNNGV. The ends were cut back, 1 base at V and 5 bases at J, with 11 bases in the middle.

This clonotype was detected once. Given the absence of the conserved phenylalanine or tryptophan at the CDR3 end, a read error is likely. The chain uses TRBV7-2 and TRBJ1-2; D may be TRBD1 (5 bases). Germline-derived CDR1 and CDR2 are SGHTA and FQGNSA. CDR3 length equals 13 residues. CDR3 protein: CASSLVVGTGYTL. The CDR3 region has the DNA TGCGCCAGCAGCTTGGTTGTAGGGACTGGCTACACCTTG.

CDR3 protein: CASSLPLTSVGADTQYF. CDR3 sequence (DNA): TGTGCCAGCAGTCTCCCTTTGACTAGCGTGGGCGCGGATACGCAGTATTTT. The J gene is TRBJ2-3, the V gene TRBV25-1, with TRBD2 identical over 8 bases. The CDR3 is 17 residues long. Germline trimming cut 5 bases from V and 6 bases from J; bases unmatched to any gene: 16. Germline CDR1 and CDR2: MGHDK and SYGVNS.

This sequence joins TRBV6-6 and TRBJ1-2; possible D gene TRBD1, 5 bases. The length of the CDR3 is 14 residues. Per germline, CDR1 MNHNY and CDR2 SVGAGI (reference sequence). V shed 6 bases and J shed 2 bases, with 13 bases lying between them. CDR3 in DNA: TGTGCCAGCAGGGCCCTACAGGACAACTATGGCTACACCTTC. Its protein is CASRALQDNYGYTF.

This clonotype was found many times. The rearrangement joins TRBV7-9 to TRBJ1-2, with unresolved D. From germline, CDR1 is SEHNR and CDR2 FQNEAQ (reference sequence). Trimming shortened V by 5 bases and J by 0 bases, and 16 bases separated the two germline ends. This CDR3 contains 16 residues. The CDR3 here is CASSLGSVGPNYGYTF. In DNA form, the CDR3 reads TGTGCCAGCAGCCTAGGGAGTGTAGGGCCTAACTATGGCTACACCTTC.

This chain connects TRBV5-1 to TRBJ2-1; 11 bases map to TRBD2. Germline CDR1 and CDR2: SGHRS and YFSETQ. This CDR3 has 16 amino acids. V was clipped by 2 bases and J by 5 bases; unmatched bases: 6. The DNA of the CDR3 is TGCGCCAGCAGCTTCTACTCTAGCGGGGGGAACAATGAGCAGTTCTTC. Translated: CASSFYSSGGNNEQFF.

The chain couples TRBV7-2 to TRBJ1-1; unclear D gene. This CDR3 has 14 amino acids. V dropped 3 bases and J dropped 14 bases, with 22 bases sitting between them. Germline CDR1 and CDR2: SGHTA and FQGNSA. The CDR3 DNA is TGTGCCAGCAGCTTCGGTAGTCGGTACTCTGAAGACTTCTTT. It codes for CASSFGSRYSEDFF.

The CDR3 DNA sequence: TGCAGTGCTCAGTTACCGCGACAGGCAACCTACGAGCAGTACTTC. Amino acid sequence: CSAQLPRQATYEQYF. The chain carries TRBV20-1 and TRBJ2-7, with D maybe TRBD1 (6 bases). The V gene's germline CDR1 is DFQATT and CDR2 SNEGSKA (reference sequence). CDR3 size: 15 residues. V shed 5 bases and J shed 2 bases, with 19 bases lying between them.

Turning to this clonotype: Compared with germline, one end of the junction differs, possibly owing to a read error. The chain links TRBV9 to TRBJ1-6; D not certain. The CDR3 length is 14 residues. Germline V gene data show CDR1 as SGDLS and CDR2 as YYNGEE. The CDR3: CASSVEAARNTEDF. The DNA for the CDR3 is TGTGCCAGCAGCGTAGAAGCAGCGAGAAACACTGAAGACTTT.

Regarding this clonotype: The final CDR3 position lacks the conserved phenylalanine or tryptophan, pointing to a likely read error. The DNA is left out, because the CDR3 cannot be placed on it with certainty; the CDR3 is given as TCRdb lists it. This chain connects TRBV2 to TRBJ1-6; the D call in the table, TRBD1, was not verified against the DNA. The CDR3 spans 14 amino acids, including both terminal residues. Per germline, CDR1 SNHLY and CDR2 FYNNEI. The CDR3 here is CASSPGWITSPFHL.